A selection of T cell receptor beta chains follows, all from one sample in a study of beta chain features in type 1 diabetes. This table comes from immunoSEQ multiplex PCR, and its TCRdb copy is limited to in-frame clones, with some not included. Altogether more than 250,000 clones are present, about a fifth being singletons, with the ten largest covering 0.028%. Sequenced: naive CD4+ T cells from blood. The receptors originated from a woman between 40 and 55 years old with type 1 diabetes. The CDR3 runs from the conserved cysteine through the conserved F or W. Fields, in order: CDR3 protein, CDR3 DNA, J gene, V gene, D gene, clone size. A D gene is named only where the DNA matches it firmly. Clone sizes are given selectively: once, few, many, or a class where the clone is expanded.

CASSHPQGADTQYF TGCGCCAGCAGCCACCCCCAAGGGGCGGATACGCAGTATTTT TRBJ2-3 TRBV4-1 - -
CASSPGGADLYEQYF TGTGCCAGCAGCCCCGGCGGCGCGGATTTATACGAGCAGTACTTC TRBJ2-7 TRBV11-2 - once
CASSSRQGGSYEQYF TGTGCCAGCAGCTCCCGACAGGGAGGCTCCTACGAGCAGTACTTC TRBJ2-7 TRBV7-2 - -
CASSAGAGEVKRQFF TGCGCCAGCAGCGCGGGCGCAGGGGAAGTAAAAAGGCAGTTCTTC TRBJ2-1 TRBV5-1 - -
CASSLGREGRSYNEQFF TGCGCCAGCAGCTTGGGGCGGGAGGGCCGCTCCTACAATGAGCAGTTCTTC TRBJ2-1 TRBV5-1 TRBD2 few
CASSPAQTGAMNTEAFF TGTGCCAGCTCACCCGCTCAGACAGGGGCTATGAACACTGAAGCTTTCTTT TRBJ1-1 TRBV18 TRBD1 -
CASRTSGTGELFF TGTGCCAGCAGAACCTCCGGGACAGGGGAGCTGTTTTTT TRBJ2-2 TRBV9 - few
CASSYRANTEAFF TGTGCCAGCAGCTACAGGGCGAACACTGAAGCTTTCTTT TRBJ1-1 TRBV7-3 - -
CASTQGAGANVLTF TGTGCCAGTACGCAGGGGGCTGGGGCCAACGTCCTGACTTTC TRBJ2-6 TRBV19 TRBD1 few
CASTPTGKYDGYTF TGTGCCAGCACCCCGACGGGGAAATATGATGGCTACACCTTC TRBJ1-2 TRBV6-5 - -